Below, 18 T cell receptor beta chains from the same sample are listed, as sequenced in a study of beta chain features in type 1 diabetes. The authors reverse transcribed all of the isolated RNA, so sequencing captured expressed TCRB transcripts. The table came from immunoSEQ multiplex PCR; TCRdb's copy has only in-frame clones and leaves some out. Of 15,000 to 17,000 clones listed, less than 45% are singletons. What was sequenced was stem cell memory CD4+ T cells from blood. These receptors originate from a woman between 40 and 55 years old in good health.

This chain links TRBV7-2 with TRBJ1-1, with 10 bases lining up with TRBD1. Germline-derived CDR1 and CDR2 are SGHTA and FQGNSA. The junction had 6 bases not matched to a gene; V was cut back by 5 bases and J by 0 bases. The CDR3 has 16 residues. This CDR3 reads CASSRTGGILNTEAFF. The CDR3 nucleotides are TGTGCCAGCAGCCGGACAGGGGGGATACTGAACACTGAAGCTTTCTTT.

This clone was seen only a few times. The chain joins TRBV5-1 to TRBJ1-2; D is uncertain. Germline-derived CDR1 and CDR2 are SGHRS and YFSETQ. The V gene lost 0 bases and the J gene lost 7 bases, with 16 bases spanning the gap. The CDR3 is made up of 15 amino acids. The CDR3 sequence is CASSLEAGRYFGYTF. In nucleotides, the CDR3 is TGCGCCAGCAGCTTGGAAGCAGGCCGGTACTTTGGCTACACCTTC. The full variable domain, with the rest looked up from reference TRBV5-1 and TRBJ1-2, is KAGVTQTPRYLIKTRGQQVTLSCSPISGHRSVSWYQQTPGQGLQFLFEYFSETQRNKGNFPGRFSGRQFSNSRSEMNVSTLELGDSALYLCASSLEAGRYFGYTFGSGTRLTVV.

V gene TRBV19 combines with J gene TRBJ1-1; 9 nucleotides align to TRBD1. Unmatched junction bases numbered 8, after V lost 5 bases and J lost 4 bases. The CDR3 spans 15 residues. Germline CDR1 and CDR2: LNHDA and SQIVND (reference sequence). CDR3 DNA: TGTGCCAGTAGTTCTTGGACAGGGGTGGGCACTGAAGCTTTCTTT. Its protein is CASSSWTGVGTEAFF.

The table lists this clone with a few counts. This sequence joins TRBV6-6 and TRBJ2-3; 11 nucleotides match TRBD2. The CDR3 loop spans 14 amino acids. The germline gives CDR1 MNHNY, CDR2 SVGAGI (reference sequence). The V segment lost 5 bases and the J segment 6 bases; nucleotides outside the gene matches: 4. The CDR3 loop is CASSLSGGADTQYF. CDR3 coding DNA: TGTGCCAGCAGTCTTAGCGGGGGGGCTGATACGCAGTATTTT.

The chain carries TRBV7-2 and TRBJ2-3, with D tentatively TRBD2 (5 bases). Germline V gene sequence: CDR1 SGHTA, CDR2 FQGNSA. CDR3 length: 17 amino acids. V shed 5 bases and J shed 0 bases, with 18 bases lying between them. CDR3 residues: CASSLGGGGTSTDTQYF. CDR3 DNA: TGTGCCAGCAGCCTCGGAGGTGGAGGAACTAGCACAGATACGCAGTATTTT.

The gene calls are TRBV5-1 and TRBJ1-1, with D possibly being TRBD1 (5 bases). This CDR3 has 15 amino acids. Trimming took off 5 bases at V and 0 bases at J, with 14 bases between the two ends. Germline V gene lookup returns CDR1 SGHRS and CDR2 YFSETQ. The CDR3 region has the DNA TGCGCCAGCAGGAAGGCGGGGCTCATGAACACTGAAGCTTTCTTT. Its protein product is CASRKAGLMNTEAFF.

This clone was seen a handful of times. V usage is TRBV28 and J usage is TRBJ1-2; no firm D call. The CDR3 totals 12 residues. The germline gives CDR1 MDHEN, CDR2 SYDVKM. V lost 6 bases and J 3 bases, leaving 8 bases between the germline ends. In DNA form, the CDR3 reads TGTGCCAGCAGGGCAGAACACTATGGCTACACCTTC. Its translation: CASRAEHYGYTF.

This clone was found a few times. This chain links TRBV11-2 with TRBJ2-4, with 8 nucleotides matching TRBD1. Germline V gene data show CDR1 as SGHAT and CDR2 as FQNNGV. CDR3 length: 14 amino acids. The V segment lost 1 base and the J segment 8 bases; nucleotides outside the gene matches: 4. The CDR3 bases are TGTGCCAGCAGCTTAGCGCAGGGGGCGGACATTCAGTACTTC. The encoded protein is CASSLAQGADIQYF.

The chain employs TRBV7-6 and TRBJ1-1; D not certain. The CDR3 is 14 residues long. Per the germline V gene, CDR1 is SGHVS and CDR2 is FNYEAQ. V lost 5 bases and J 4 bases, leaving 14 bases between the germline ends. The CDR3 protein is CASSRPLQLTEAFF. The CDR3 bases are TGTGCCAGCAGCCGACCGTTACAGCTCACTGAAGCTTTCTTT.

V and J are TRBV5-1 and TRBJ2-1; TRBD2 matches 12 bases. V lost 3 bases and J lost 2; bases outside the gene matches: 6. The CDR3 consists of 17 residues. Looked up from germline, CDR1 is SGHRS and CDR2 is YFSETQ. CDR3 protein: CASSSTLAGGAYNEQFF. CDR3 DNA sequence: TGCGCCAGCAGCTCCACCCTAGCGGGGGGGGCCTACAATGAGCAGTTCTTC.

The CDR3 here is CASSLTGTSGGRTGELFF. CDR3 sequence (DNA): TGTGCCAGCAGCCTAACCGGGACTAGCGGGGGCCGGACCGGGGAGCTGTTTTTT. The V call is TRBV7-2, the J call TRBJ2-2; 14 bases fit TRBD2. Germline V gene sequence: CDR1 SGHTA, CDR2 FQGNSA. Trimming took 5 bases from V and 5 from J; bases not matched to a gene: 10. This CDR3 spans 18 amino acids.

The chain recombines TRBV9 with TRBJ2-3; 9 bases agree with TRBD2. Germline V CDR1 and CDR2: SGDLS, YYNGEE. This CDR3 spans 13 amino acids. The ends lost 4 bases at V and 5 bases at J; junction bases unmatched: 2. CDR3 in DNA: TGTGCCAGCAGCAGCGGGGGGCGAGATACGCAGTATTTT. It translates to CASSSGGRDTQYF.

This clone was observed a few times. The chain carries TRBV19 and TRBJ2-3, with 11 bases identical to TRBD2. Germline values: CDR1 LNHDA, CDR2 SQIVND (reference sequence). J gave up 1 base and V 7 bases, and 13 bases lay outside the gene matches. This CDR3 has 18 residues. CDR3 nucleotide sequence: TGTGCCAGTAACCTCCACCCTAGCGGGGGGAGGCGCACAGATACGCAGTATTTT. Translation: CASNLHPSGGRRTDTQYF.

The rearrangement uses TRBV6-5 and TRBJ1-4, with a possible D match to TRBD1 (6 bases). Germline V gives CDR1 MNHEY, CDR2 SVGAGI. V was cut by 2 bases and J by 2 bases, with 9 bases left in between. This CDR3 has 15 amino acids. CDR3 loop: CASSYVGATNEKLFF. CDR3 sequence (DNA): TGTGCCAGCAGTTACGTGGGGGCGACTAATGAAAAACTGTTTTTT.

The chain couples TRBV4-3 to TRBJ2-3; TRBD2 matches 16 bases. J lost 3 bases, V lost 0 bases, and 3 bases had no gene match. This CDR3 has 18 residues. Germline V CDR1 and CDR2: LGHNA, YSLEER. The CDR3 region has the DNA TGCGCCAGCAGCCAAGAACAGGGACTAGCGGGGGGGACAGATACGCAGTATTTT. Protein product: CASSQEQGLAGGTDTQYF.

This clone was detected a few times. The V call is TRBV7-9, the J call TRBJ2-1; D possibly corresponds to TRBD1 (6 bases). CDR1 is SEHNR, CDR2 FQNEAQ, per germline (reference sequence). CDR3 length equals 14 residues. Trimming removed 2 bases at V and 3 bases at J, with 8 bases between. CDR3 nucleotide sequence: TGTGCCAGCAGCTTACGGGACAACTACAATGAGCAGTTCTTC. It is translated as CASSLRDNYNEQFF.

In this sample, this clone turned up a few times. This chain joins TRBV5-1 and TRBJ2-5; TRBD2 matches at 9 bases. The CDR3 loop spans 15 amino acids. The junction had 4 bases not matched to a gene; V was cut back by 0 bases and J by 4 bases. Germline V CDR1 and CDR2: SGHRS, YFSETQ. In DNA, the CDR3 is TGCGCCAGCAGCTTGGCCTCTAGCGGGGCAGAGACCCAGTACTTC. Its protein is CASSLASSGAETQYF.

The rearrangement joins TRBV5-4 to TRBJ1-2; 7 bases map to TRBD1. The CDR3 sequence is 17 residues long. V was pared by 2 bases and J by 1 base, with 11 bases of the junction left unmatched. Germline CDR1 SGHNT, CDR2 YYREEE (reference sequence). As DNA, the CDR3 is TGTGCCAGCAGCTTAGAGGGGGCGCAGGGGCTTAACTATGGCTACACCTTC. Protein sequence: CASSLEGAQGLNYGYTF.